One sample yielded the 19 T cell receptor beta chains listed below, sequenced in a study of molecular identifiers for immune sequencing clone quantification. Each CDR3 protein is one row after TCRdb ran MiXCR on the PCR reads. The table includes about 500,000 distinct CDR3 sequences, about 25% detected once. Sequencing input: naive CD8+ T cells from blood, with Jurkat cell RNA spiked in. Documented subset: FACS-sorted CD8+CD4-CCR7+CD45RA+ naive T cells. The receptors derive from a human donor in good health. Some libraries in this study had Jurkat cell RNA spiked in.

This clonotype came up a few times. The chain carries TRBV12-3 or TRBV12-4 and TRBJ2-6; D not resolved. V lost 5 bases and J 6 bases, leaving 5 bases between the germline ends. The CDR3 covers 12 residues. This CDR3 is CASSPTANVLTF. The CDR3 DNA follows: TGTGCCAGCAGTCCCACGGCCAACGTCCTGACTTTC.

The chain couples TRBV19 to TRBJ2-2; 10 bases are shared with TRBD2. Germline V gene lookup returns CDR1 LNHDA and CDR2 SQIVND (reference sequence). J lost 3 bases, V lost 10 bases, and 8 bases had no gene match. This CDR3 is built from 15 residues. Written as DNA, the CDR3 is TGTGCCACCTCAACGGGACTAGCGTACACCGGGGAGCTGTTTTTT. Translation gives CATSTGLAYTGELFF.

This clonotype was counted between two and nine times. The chain links TRBV11-2 to TRBJ2-1; 10 bases match TRBD1. V trimming: 4 bases; J trimming: 6 bases; junction bases outside the gene matches: 6. From germline, CDR1 is SGHAT and CDR2 FQNNGV. The CDR3 totals 15 residues. CDR3 nucleotide sequence: TGTGCCAGCAGCTCCCGGGACAGGGGACGCAATGAGCAGTTCTTC. Its protein is CASSSRDRGRNEQFF.

This clonotype was detected a few times. Relative to the germline gene, one junction end is altered; a read error may explain this. The gene calls are TRBV27 and TRBJ1-1, with D possibly TRBD1 on 5 matching bases. The germline CDR1 and CDR2 sequences are MNHEY and SMNVEV (reference sequence). CDR3 length: 15 residues. The CDR3 is CASSISGTLDTEAFF. The CDR3 region has the DNA TGTGCCAGCAGTATATCCGGGACGCTCGACACTGAAGCTTTCTTT.

To note about this clonotype: One base away lies a much larger clone, so this may be a sequencing read error. The chain employs TRBV7-6 and TRBJ2-3; tentative D call: TRBD2 (6 bases). Looked up from germline, CDR1 is SGHVS and CDR2 is FNYEAQ. The CDR3 spans 14 residues. V dropped 3 bases and J dropped 10 bases, with 17 bases sitting between them. The CDR3 reads CASSLTVPGDPQYF. CDR3 bases: TGTGCCAGCAGCTTGACAGTTCCGGGGGATCCGCAGTATTTT.

This clonotype was observed at least ten times. This chain connects TRBV14 to TRBJ2-1; D might be TRBD1 or TRBD2, each matching 5 bases. Germline lookup yields CDR1 SGHDN and CDR2 FVKESK. V was clipped by 6 bases and J by 6 bases, with 18 bases between them. The CDR3 is 15 residues long. The CDR3 loop reads CASSPGTARPNEQFF. In DNA, the CDR3 is TGTGCCAGCAGTCCCGGGACCGCCCGACCCAATGAGCAGTTCTTC.

This clonotype showed up just a few times. This chain connects TRBV7-9 to TRBJ1-6, with no clear D. Germline CDR1 reads SEHNR; CDR2 reads FQNEAQ (reference sequence). The CDR3 consists of 15 residues. V was pared by 4 bases and J by 10 bases, with 17 bases between. CDR3 nucleotides: TGTGCCAGCAGCTCAATCAACCCCACAAGGTCACCCCTCCACTTT. Translation gives CASSSINPTRSPLHF.

Comment on this clonotype: This is likely a read error, given that the CDR3 carries no conserved phenylalanine or tryptophan at its end. This chain joins TRBV7-2 and TRBJ2-5, with 12 positions matching TRBD2. The CDR3 has 18 residues. The germline CDR1 and CDR2 sequences are SGHTA and FQGNSA. With 5 bases clipped from V and 4 bases from J, the junction kept 14 bases outside the gene matches. Written as DNA, the CDR3 is TGTGCCAGCAGCCGCATGGGGCGACTAGCGGGAGACCGAGAGACCCAGTACCTC. It yields the protein CASSRMGRLAGDRETQYL.

This chain connects TRBV4-1 to TRBJ1-4; TRBD1 matches at 8 bases. Germline values: CDR1 MGHRA, CDR2 YSYEKL. The V gene end was trimmed by 1 base and the J gene end by 3 bases; junction bases not matched to a gene: 4. The CDR3 sequence is 16 residues long. CDR3 amino acids: CASSQVADRANEKLFF. The DNA of the CDR3 is TGCGCCAGCAGCCAAGTTGCGGACAGGGCTAATGAAAAACTGTTTTTT.

This clonotype was seen repeatedly, ten times or more. The gene calls are TRBV7-3 and TRBJ2-1; a possible D gene is TRBD2 (5 bases). The V gene lost 5 bases and the J gene lost 7 bases, with 18 bases spanning the gap. CDR1 is SGHTA, CDR2 FQGTGA, per germline. CDR3 length equals 15 residues. CDR3 nucleotide sequence: TGTGCCAGCAGCCTAGGGAGAAATACAGAGAATGAGCAGTTCTTC. Its protein is CASSLGRNTENEQFF. Full variable domain (remainder filled in from reference TRBV7-3 and TRBJ2-1): GAGVSQTPSNKVTEKGKYVELRCDPISGHTALYWYRQSLGQGPEFLIYFQGTGAADDSGLPNDRFFAVRPEGSVSTLKIQRTERGDSAVYLCASSLGRNTENEQFFGPGTRLTVL.

This clonotype was picked up one time. The chain combines TRBV7-2 with TRBJ1-2; D is unresolved. V was clipped by 8 bases and J by 1 base, with 11 bases between them. Germline CDR1 SGHTA, CDR2 FQGNSA. The CDR3 extends over 13 amino acids. CDR3 amino acids: CASGITVNYGYTF. The CDR3 DNA reads as TGTGCCAGCGGCATAACAGTTAACTATGGCTACACCTTC.

This clonotype appeared many times. V usage is TRBV4-3 and J usage is TRBJ1-3; the D gene is possibly TRBD1 (6 bases). Germline V gene lookup returns CDR1 LGHNA and CDR2 YSLEER. The V gene lost 0 bases and the J gene lost 0 bases, with 9 bases spanning the gap. The CDR3 has 16 residues. In DNA, the CDR3 is TGCGCCAGCAGCCAAGATCGGGGGGCCTCTGGAAACACCATATATTTT. It specifies CASSQDRGASGNTIYF.

This clonotype was found many times. V and J are TRBV2 and TRBJ2-7; D uncertain. The germline V gene has CDR1 SNHLY and CDR2 FYNNEI. CDR3 length equals 14 residues. Deletions cut 4 bases from V and 5 bases from J, with 15 bases between. This CDR3 is CASSARRDFDEQYF. The CDR3 bases are TGTGCCAGCAGTGCCCGACGCGATTTCGACGAGCAGTACTTC.

This clonotype was observed many times. The gene calls are TRBV29-1 and TRBJ2-3, with D perhaps TRBD2 (6 bases). The CDR3 totals 12 residues. V was pared by 0 bases and J by 5 bases, with 6 bases between. The germline V gene has CDR1 SQVTM and CDR2 ANQGSEA. CDR3 DNA sequence: TGCAGCGTTGAAGAGCGGGGAGATACGCAGTATTTT. Protein product: CSVEERGDTQYF.

This clonotype was seen more than once but under ten times. The V and J genes are TRBV7-9 and TRBJ1-4; D is undetermined. The V end was cut by 4 bases, the J end by 7 bases, with 16 bases between. Germline lookup yields CDR1 SEHNR and CDR2 FQNEAQ (reference sequence). This CDR3 is built from 15 residues. The CDR3 loop is CASSSPGPNGEKLFF. CDR3 coding DNA: TGTGCCAGCAGCTCGCCGGGCCCTAACGGTGAAAAACTGTTTTTT.

The genes are TRBV4-1 and TRBJ1-2, with 8 bases matching TRBD1. The J segment lost 7 bases and the V segment lost 1 base, leaving 8 bases of the junction unmatched. The CDR3 runs 15 residues. Per germline, CDR1 MGHRA and CDR2 YSYEKL. The CDR3 spells CASSQVDRARGGYTF. In DNA, the CDR3 is TGCGCCAGCAGCCAAGTGGACAGGGCACGTGGTGGCTACACCTTC.

The chain links TRBV6-5 to TRBJ2-2; D unresolved. Germline CDR1 is MNHEY and CDR2 is SVGAGI. Trimming shortened V by 5 bases and J by 0 bases, and 16 bases separated the two germline ends. The CDR3 totals 17 residues. The chain's CDR3 is CASSPTDLTANTGELFF. In nucleotides, the CDR3 is TGTGCCAGCAGTCCAACCGACCTTACCGCGAACACCGGGGAGCTGTTTTTT.

This clonotype was picked up one time. Relative to the germline gene, one junction end is altered; a read error may explain this. This chain connects TRBV5-6 to TRBJ2-7; D is perhaps TRBD1 or TRBD2 (5 bases each). This CDR3 is built from 12 residues. The germline CDR1 and CDR2 sequences are SGHDT and YYEEEE. This chain's CDR3 is CASSLDRDEQCF. The CDR3 nucleotides read TGTGCCAGCAGCTTGGACCGGGACGAGCAGTGCTTC.

This clonotype showed up many times. The chain carries TRBV29-1 and TRBJ2-3; weak D call: TRBD1 (6 bases). Germline CDR1 reads SQVTM; CDR2 reads ANQGSEA. The CDR3 runs 14 residues. The V gene lost 7 bases and the J gene lost 4 bases, with 18 bases spanning the gap. The CDR3 region is CSGEPGVGSDTQYF. CDR3 coding DNA: TGCAGCGGCGAACCAGGGGTGGGCTCAGATACGCAGTATTTT.